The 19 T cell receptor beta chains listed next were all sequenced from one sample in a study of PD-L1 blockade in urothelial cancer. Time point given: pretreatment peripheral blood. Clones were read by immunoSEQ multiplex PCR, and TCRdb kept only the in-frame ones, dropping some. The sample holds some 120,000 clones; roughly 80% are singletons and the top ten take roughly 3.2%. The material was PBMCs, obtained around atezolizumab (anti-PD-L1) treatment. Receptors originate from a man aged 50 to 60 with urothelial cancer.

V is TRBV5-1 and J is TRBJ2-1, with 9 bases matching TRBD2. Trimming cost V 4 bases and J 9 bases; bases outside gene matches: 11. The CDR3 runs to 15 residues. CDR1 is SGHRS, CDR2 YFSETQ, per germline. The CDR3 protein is CASSVTSGPGGEQFF. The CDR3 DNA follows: TGCGCCAGCAGCGTGACTAGCGGACCAGGGGGTGAGCAGTTCTTC. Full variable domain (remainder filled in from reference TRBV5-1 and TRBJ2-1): KAGVTQTPRYLIKTRGQQVTLSCSPISGHRSVSWYQQTPGQGLQFLFEYFSETQRNKGNFPGRFSGRQFSNSRSEMNVSTLELGDSALYLCASSVTSGPGGEQFFGPGTRLTVL.

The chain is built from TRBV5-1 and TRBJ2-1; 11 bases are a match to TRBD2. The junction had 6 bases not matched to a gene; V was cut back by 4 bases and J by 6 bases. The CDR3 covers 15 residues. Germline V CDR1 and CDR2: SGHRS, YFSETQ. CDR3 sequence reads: CASSVSGGGGNEQFF. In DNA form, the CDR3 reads TGCGCCAGCAGCGTTAGCGGGGGGGGTGGCAATGAGCAGTTCTTC.

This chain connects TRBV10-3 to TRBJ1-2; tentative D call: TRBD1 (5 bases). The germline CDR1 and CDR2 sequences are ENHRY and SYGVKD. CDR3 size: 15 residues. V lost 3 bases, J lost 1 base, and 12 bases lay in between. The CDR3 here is CAISDGGVDNYGYTF. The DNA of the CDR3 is TGTGCCATCAGTGACGGGGGAGTTGATAACTATGGCTACACCTTC.

The CDR3 sequence is CASSIFTDYNEQFF. The CDR3 region has the DNA TGTGCCAGCAGCATATTCACAGACTACAATGAGCAGTTCTTC. The rearrangement joins TRBV6-1 to TRBJ2-1; D is unclear. Per germline, CDR1 MNHNS and CDR2 SASEGT. Trimming left V 6 bases short and J 3 bases short, with 12 bases between. The length of the CDR3 is 14 residues.

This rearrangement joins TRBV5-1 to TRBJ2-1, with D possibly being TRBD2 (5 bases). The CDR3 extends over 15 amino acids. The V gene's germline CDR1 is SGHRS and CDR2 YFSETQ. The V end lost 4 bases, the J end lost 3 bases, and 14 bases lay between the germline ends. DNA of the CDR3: TGCGCCAGCAGCCTCGAGGGCCGGGGCTACAATGAGCAGTTCTTC. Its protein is CASSLEGRGYNEQFF.

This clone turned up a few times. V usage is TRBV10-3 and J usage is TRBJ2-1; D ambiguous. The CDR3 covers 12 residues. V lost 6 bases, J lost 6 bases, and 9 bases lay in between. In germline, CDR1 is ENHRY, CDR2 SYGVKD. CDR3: CAIRAGVNEQFF. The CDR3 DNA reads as TGTGCCATCAGGGCAGGTGTCAATGAGCAGTTCTTC.

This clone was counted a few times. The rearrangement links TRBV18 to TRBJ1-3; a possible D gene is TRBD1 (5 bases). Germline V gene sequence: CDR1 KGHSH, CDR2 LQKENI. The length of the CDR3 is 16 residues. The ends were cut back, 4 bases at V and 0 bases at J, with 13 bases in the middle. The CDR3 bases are TGTGCCAGCTCACTAGGACAACAACTCTCTGGAAACACCATATATTTT. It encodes CASSLGQQLSGNTIYF.

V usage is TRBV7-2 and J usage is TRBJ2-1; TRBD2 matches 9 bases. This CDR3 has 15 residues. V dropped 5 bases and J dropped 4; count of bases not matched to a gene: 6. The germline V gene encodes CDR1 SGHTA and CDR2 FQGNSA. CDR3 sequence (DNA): TGTGCCAGCAGCCTGATGGCGGGAGGGTACAATGAGCAGTTCTTC. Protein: CASSLMAGGYNEQFF. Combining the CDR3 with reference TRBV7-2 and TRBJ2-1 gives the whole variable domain GAGVSQSPSNKVTEKGKDVELRCDPISGHTALYWYRQSLGQGLEFLIYFQGNSAPDKSGLPSDRFSAERTGGSVSTLTIQRTQQEDSAVYLCASSLMAGGYNEQFFGPGTRLTVL.

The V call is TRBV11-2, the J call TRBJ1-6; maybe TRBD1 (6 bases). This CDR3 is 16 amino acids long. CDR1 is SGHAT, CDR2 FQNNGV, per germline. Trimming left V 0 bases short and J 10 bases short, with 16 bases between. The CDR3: CASSLEPAGAYSPLHF. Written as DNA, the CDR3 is TGTGCCAGCAGCTTAGAACCGGCAGGGGCGTACTCACCCCTCCACTTT.

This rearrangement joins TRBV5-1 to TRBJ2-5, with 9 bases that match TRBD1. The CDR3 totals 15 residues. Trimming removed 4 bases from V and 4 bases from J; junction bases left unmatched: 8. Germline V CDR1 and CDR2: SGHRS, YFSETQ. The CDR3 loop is CASSPRQGVGETQYF. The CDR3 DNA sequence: TGCGCCAGCAGCCCGAGACAGGGGGTAGGAGAGACCCAGTACTTC. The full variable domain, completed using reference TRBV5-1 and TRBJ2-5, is KAGVTQTPRYLIKTRGQQVTLSCSPISGHRSVSWYQQTPGQGLQFLFEYFSETQRNKGNFPGRFSGRQFSNSRSEMNVSTLELGDSALYLCASSPRQGVGETQYFGPGTRLLVL.

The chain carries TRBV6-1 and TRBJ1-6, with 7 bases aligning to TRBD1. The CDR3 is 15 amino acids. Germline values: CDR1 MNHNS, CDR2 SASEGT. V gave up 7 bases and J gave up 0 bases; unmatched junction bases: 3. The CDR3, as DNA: TGTGCCAGCAAGGGGGCCACCTCCTATAATTCACCCCTCCACTTT. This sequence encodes CASKGATSYNSPLHF.

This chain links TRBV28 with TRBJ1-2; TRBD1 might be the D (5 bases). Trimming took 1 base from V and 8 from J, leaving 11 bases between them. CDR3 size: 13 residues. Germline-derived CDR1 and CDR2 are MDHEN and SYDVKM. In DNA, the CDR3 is TGTGCCAGCAGTTTATTCCCAGGGAAGGGCTACACCTTC. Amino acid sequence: CASSLFPGKGYTF.

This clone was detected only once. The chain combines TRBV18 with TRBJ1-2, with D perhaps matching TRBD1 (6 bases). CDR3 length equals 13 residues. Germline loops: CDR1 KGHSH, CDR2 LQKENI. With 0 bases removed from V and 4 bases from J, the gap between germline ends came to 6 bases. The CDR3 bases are TGTGCCAGCTCACCACCAGGGGGCTATGGCTACACCTTC. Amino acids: CASSPPGGYGYTF.

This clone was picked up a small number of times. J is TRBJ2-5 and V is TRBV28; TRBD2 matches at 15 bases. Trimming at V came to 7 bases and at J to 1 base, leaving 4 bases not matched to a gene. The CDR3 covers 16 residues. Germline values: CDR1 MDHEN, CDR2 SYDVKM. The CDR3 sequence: CASTSGLAGGQETQYF. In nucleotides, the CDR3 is TGTGCCAGCACCTCGGGACTAGCGGGAGGCCAAGAGACCCAGTACTTC.

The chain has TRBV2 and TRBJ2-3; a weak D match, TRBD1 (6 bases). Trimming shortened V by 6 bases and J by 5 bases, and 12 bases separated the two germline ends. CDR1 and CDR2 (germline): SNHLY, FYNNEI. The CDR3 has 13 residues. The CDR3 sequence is CASRQGWGDTQYF. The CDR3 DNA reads TGTGCCAGCAGACAGGGTTGGGGAGATACGCAGTATTTT.

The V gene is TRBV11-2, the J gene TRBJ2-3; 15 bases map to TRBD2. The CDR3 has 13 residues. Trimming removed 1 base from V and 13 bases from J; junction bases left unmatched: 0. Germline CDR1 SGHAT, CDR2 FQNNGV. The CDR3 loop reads CASSLGTSGREYF. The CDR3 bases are TGTGCCAGCAGCTTAGGGACTAGCGGGAGGGAGTATTTT.

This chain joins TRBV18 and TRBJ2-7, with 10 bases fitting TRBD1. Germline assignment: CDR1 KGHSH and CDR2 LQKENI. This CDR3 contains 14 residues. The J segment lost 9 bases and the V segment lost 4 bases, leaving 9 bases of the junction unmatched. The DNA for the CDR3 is TGTGCCAGCTCACGGGGGGACAGGGGAGGAGTGCAGTACTTC. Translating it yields CASSRGDRGGVQYF. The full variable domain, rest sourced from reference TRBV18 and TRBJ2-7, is NAGVMQNPRHLVRRRGQEARLRCSPMKGHSHVYWYRQLPEEGLKFMVYLQKENIIDESGMPKERFSAEFPKEGPSILRIQQVVRGDSAAYFCASSRGDRGGVQYFGPGTRLTVT.

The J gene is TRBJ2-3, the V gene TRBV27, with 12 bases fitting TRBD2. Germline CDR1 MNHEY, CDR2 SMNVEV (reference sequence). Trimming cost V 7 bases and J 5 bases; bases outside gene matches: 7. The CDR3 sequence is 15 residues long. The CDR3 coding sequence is TGTGCCAGCAAGAGACTAGCGGGAGCTGGAGATACGCAGTATTTT. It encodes CASKRLAGAGDTQYF.

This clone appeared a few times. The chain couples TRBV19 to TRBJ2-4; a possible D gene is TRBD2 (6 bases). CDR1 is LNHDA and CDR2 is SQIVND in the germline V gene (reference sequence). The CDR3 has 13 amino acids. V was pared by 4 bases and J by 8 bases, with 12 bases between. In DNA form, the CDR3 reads TGTGCCAGTAGTACTGAACGGAGGGACATTCAGTACTTC. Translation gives CASSTERRDIQYF.